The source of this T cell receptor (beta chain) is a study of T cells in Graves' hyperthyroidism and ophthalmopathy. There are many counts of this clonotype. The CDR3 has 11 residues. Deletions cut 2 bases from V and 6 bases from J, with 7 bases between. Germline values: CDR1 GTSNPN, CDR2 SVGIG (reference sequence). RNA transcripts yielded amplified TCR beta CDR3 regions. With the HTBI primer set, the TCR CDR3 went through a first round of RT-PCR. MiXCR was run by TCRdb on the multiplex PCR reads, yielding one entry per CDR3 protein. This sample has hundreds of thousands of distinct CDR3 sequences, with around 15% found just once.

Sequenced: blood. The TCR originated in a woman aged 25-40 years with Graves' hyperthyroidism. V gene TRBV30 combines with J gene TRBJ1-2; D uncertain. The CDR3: CAWSSGNGYTF. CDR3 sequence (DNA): TGTGCCTGGAGTAGTGGGAATGGCTACACCTTC.